What follows is one T cell receptor beta chain and its context. The genes and germline here are from mouse. Coverage ceases 4 residues before the CDR3 finishes, and the germline J gene fills in the end. The data were obtained in a study of CD8+ T cells in alopecia areata. About the study: Skin from approximately 6-13-month-old C3H/HeJ graft donors with spontaneous alopecia went to roughly 6-10-week-old female C3H/HeJ mice.

Sequencing used cDNA as its template, made by extracting RNA and reverse transcribing it. The protocol was immunoSEQ multiplex PCR, while the TCRdb copy is restricted to in-frame clones and leaves out a portion. The profile covers around 100,000 clones, none occurring a single time. With V trimmed by 1 base and J by 1 base, 4 bases remained unmatched. The CDR3 runs 17 residues. CDR1 and CDR2 from the germline V gene are MNHDT and YYDKIL. The chain combines TRBV17 with TRBJ2-1, with TRBD2 matching over 10 bases. The sequence was collected from a C3H/HeJ mouse with alopecia areata. MHC haplotype here: H2-k. Sequencing was carried out using lesional skin. The chain's CDR3 is CASSRGGLGANYAEQFF. The sequenced CDR3 bases are TGTGCTAGCAGTAGAGGCGGACTGGGGGCCAACTATGCT. Combining the CDR3 with reference TRBV17 and TRBJ2-1 gives the whole variable domain DTTVKQNPRYKLARVGKPVNLICSQTMNHDTMYWYQKKPNQAPKLLLFYYDKILNREADTFEKFQSSRPNNSFCSLYIGSAGLEYSAMYLCASSRGGLGANYAEQFFGPGTRLTVL.